Listed below are T cell receptor beta chains from one sample, sequenced in a study of a mutant IDH1 vaccine in newly diagnosed glioma. The protocol was immunoSEQ multiplex PCR, while the TCRdb copy is restricted to in-frame clones and leaves out a portion. The data contain some 90,000 clones, about 80% of them singletons. The sequencing here drew on PBMCs, taken from a glioma patient treated with radiotherapy, temozolomide or both. Receptor source: a man aged 35-49 years with glioma. Some clones in this sample may be carry-over from other donors' samples. CDR3s include the opening cysteine and the closing phenylalanine or tryptophan. Fields, in order: V gene, CDR3 length, J gene, CDR3 protein.

>TRBV5-1|14|TRBJ1-1
CASSLDPGGTEAFF
>TRBV11-2|14|TRBJ2-7
CASSLGDYPWEQYF
>TRBV6-5|14|TRBJ1-1
CASSYSHVNTEAFF
>TRBV5-1|13|TRBJ2-5
CASSTGSRTAQYF
>TRBV15|14|TRBJ2-3
CATSSGFSTDTQYF
>TRBV14|17|TRBJ1-1
CASSQEFGRRTQSEAFF
>TRBV14|14|TRBJ1-2
CASSQLGPDRSYTF
>TRBV18|16|TRBJ2-2
CASSPPSTRNTGELFF
>TRBV15|16|TRBJ1-5
CATATGQGLSNQPQHF
>TRBV5-5|12|TRBJ2-7
CASSLPAWEQYF
>TRBV25-1|18|TRBJ1-5
CASSESLGGAGSNQPQHF
>TRBV5-1|15|TRBJ2-5
CASSLEPSGFETQYF
>TRBV11-3|13|TRBJ1-1
CASSLTQNTEAFF
>TRBV7-9|13|TRBJ1-2
CASSPDRSYGYTF
>TRBV25-1|11|TRBJ1-1
CASSEYDRAIF
>TRBV29-1|11|TRBJ2-5
CSGGTVETQYF
>TRBV5-6|13|TRBJ2-5
CASSSDRQETQYF
>TRBV7-9|14|TRBJ2-3
CASSLGLLRDTQYF
>TRBV20-1|11|TRBJ1-2
CSARANYGYTF
>TRBV9|13|TRBJ1-1
CASSVAMNTEAFF
>TRBV30|13|TRBJ2-7
CASNRGFSSEQYF
>TRBV9|14|TRBJ1-5
CASSATVGNQPQHF
>TRBV2|15|TRBJ2-5
CASRLGSLTRETQYF
>TRBV7-9|12|TRBJ1-2
CASTRSHYGYTF
>TRBV5-8|15|TRBJ2-3
CASSPQTGRSDTQYF
>TRBV10-3|16|TRBJ1-2
CAIPGQGLQPNYGYTF
>TRBV4-1|16|TRBJ2-5
CASSQGSGTGQETQYF
>TRBV19|15|TRBJ2-3
CASSIAAGHADTQYF
>TRBV4-1|16|TRBJ2-7
CASSVRTGTGIYEQYF
>TRBV6-6|14|TRBJ2-7
CASSDRTGPYEQYF
>TRBV4-2|14|TRBJ1-2
CASSQDFSDYGYTF
>TRBV29-1|14|TRBJ1-1
CSVERRQSNTEAFF
>TRBV13|22|TRBJ2-2
CASSLAPKITQVGPGEGGELFF